These 21 T cell receptor beta chains share one sample of origin, sequenced in a study of blood T cells in healthy people across ages. Sample-barcoded 5' priming and a J-beta primer mix drove a second PCR of roughly 7 to 11 cycles. MiXCR, run by TCRdb on the 5' RACE reads, gives a single entry per CDR3 protein. The sample lists about 1,600,000 distinct CDR3 sequences; roughly 40% were seen once. The sequenced sample consisted of blood. The receptors stem from a young woman in good health.

Regarding this clonotype: Just one base apart from a much larger clone, this may be a read error. The genes are TRBV7-3 and TRBJ2-2; D call uncertain. Germline V gene lookup returns CDR1 SGHTA and CDR2 FQGTGA. The germline V and J ends were trimmed by 4 bases and 0 bases, with 12 bases remaining between them. The CDR3 extends over 16 amino acids. The CDR3 sequence: CASSSHNPANTGELFF. The CDR3, as DNA: TGTGCCAGCAGCTCACATAACCCGGCGAACACCGGGGAGCTGTTTTTT.

This clonotype was counted between two and nine times. The J gene is TRBJ1-1, the V gene TRBV4-1; the D gene is possibly TRBD1 (6 bases). Germline CDR1 MGHRA, CDR2 YSYEKL. Trimming left V 4 bases short and J 5 bases short, with 14 bases between. The CDR3 runs to 14 residues. CDR3 nucleotide sequence: TGCGCCAGCAGCCCTTACGTCGGGACAACTGAAGCTTTCTTT. Protein product: CASSPYVGTTEAFF.

This clonotype was detected a few times. This sequence joins TRBV6-5 and TRBJ2-3; 7 bases map to TRBD1. Germline V gene lookup returns CDR1 MNHEY and CDR2 SVGAGI. Trimming cost V 5 bases and J 1 base; bases outside gene matches: 6. This CDR3 comprises 15 residues. Here the CDR3 reads CASSVTGKGTDTQYF. The CDR3 nucleotides read TGTGCCAGCAGTGTGACAGGGAAGGGCACAGATACGCAGTATTTT.

This clonotype appeared a few times. The junction departs from germline at one end; a sequencing error may be responsible. This chain links TRBV29-1 with TRBJ2-1; possible D gene TRBD2, 5 bases. CDR1 is SQVTM and CDR2 is ANQGSEA in the germline V gene. This CDR3 has 11 residues. CDR3 in DNA: TGCAGCGTTGGGAGGAACAACGAGCAGTTCTTC. Protein: CSVGRNNEQFF.

The chain couples TRBV27 to TRBJ2-1; possible D gene TRBD2, 5 bases. CDR1 MNHEY and CDR2 SMNVEV come from the germline V gene (reference sequence). The CDR3 extends over 14 amino acids. V was trimmed by 8 bases and J by 8 bases, leaving 19 bases between them. The CDR3 region has the DNA TGTGCCAGCCCGCGGGCCCACTCCGAGGATGAGCAGTTCTTC. Translation: CASPRAHSEDEQFF.

As to this clonotype: Mismatch with germline at one junction end may stem from a read error. The V and J genes are TRBV10-3 and TRBJ2-1, with 12 bases fitting TRBD2. The CDR3 spans 14 residues. The germline gives CDR1 ENHRY, CDR2 SYGVKD. The CDR3 region is CAISGLAGENGQFF. CDR3 DNA sequence: TGTGCCATCAGTGGACTAGCGGGAGAAAATGGGCAGTTCTTC.

The rearrangement links TRBV15 to TRBJ2-7; no reliable D call. The V gene's germline CDR1 is LNHNV and CDR2 YYDKDF (reference sequence). Trimming shortened V by 2 bases and J by 3 bases, and 5 bases separated the two germline ends. This CDR3 comprises 12 residues. The CDR3 coding sequence is TGTGCCACCAGCAGACCCGACTACGAGCAGTACTTC. This sequence encodes CATSRPDYEQYF. Drawing the rest from reference TRBV15 and TRBJ2-7, the complete variable domain is DAMVIQNPRYQVTQFGKPVTLSCSQTLNHNVMYWYQQKSSQAPKLLFHYYDKDFNNEADTPDNFQSRRPNTSFCFLDIRSPGLGDTAMYLCATSRPDYEQYFGPGTRLTVT.

The V and J genes are TRBV2 and TRBJ2-2, with 12 bases that match TRBD2. The CDR3 has 16 amino acids. Germline V gives CDR1 SNHLY, CDR2 FYNNEI. V trimming: 5 bases; J trimming: 7 bases; junction bases outside the gene matches: 8. CDR3 protein: CASSRLLAGGIGELFF. The CDR3 DNA reads TGTGCCAGCAGTCGCCTACTAGCGGGAGGAATCGGGGAGCTGTTTTTT.

The CDR3 here is CASTKRGGETQYF. CDR3 nucleotides: TGTGCCAGCACAAAGCGGGGGGGAGAGACCCAGTACTTC. This sequence joins TRBV12-3 or TRBV12-4 and TRBJ2-5, with 10 positions matching TRBD2. The CDR3 totals 13 residues. After removal of 7 bases from V and 4 bases from J, the junction contained 3 bases not matched to a gene.

The V and J genes are TRBV5-1 and TRBJ2-2; D gene uncertain. This CDR3 region has 12 residues. Between the trimmed V and J ends, which lost 4 bases and 6 bases, there was a span of 7 bases. CDR1 and CDR2 from the germline V gene are SGHRS and YFSETQ. The CDR3 coding sequence is TGCGCCAGCAGCCGAGAGTCCGGGGAGCTGTTTTTT. Translated: CASSRESGELFF.

The chain uses TRBV7-9 and TRBJ1-5; 11 bases agree with TRBD1. The CDR3 extends over 17 amino acids. Germline assignment: CDR1 SEHNR and CDR2 FQNEAQ (reference sequence). J lost 0 bases, V lost 1 base, and 2 bases had no gene match. CDR3 nucleotide sequence: TGTGCCAGCAGCTTAGGCGGGACAGGGGGTAGCAATCAGCCCCAGCATTTT. As protein: CASSLGGTGGSNQPQHF.

This clonotype has ten or more counts. The genes are TRBV29-1 and TRBJ2-7; D is unresolved. CDR3 size: 11 residues. V lost 1 base and J 5 bases, leaving 6 bases between the germline ends. Germline V gives CDR1 SQVTM, CDR2 ANQGSEA. For the CDR3, the DNA is TGCAGCGTTGAAGCAGACAACGAGCAGTACTTC. It codes for CSVEADNEQYF.

A few counts support this clonotype. V and J are TRBV7-2 and TRBJ2-5; 11 bases fit TRBD2. Germline V gene lookup returns CDR1 SGHTA and CDR2 FQGNSA. The CDR3 runs to 15 residues. V dropped 6 bases and J dropped 11; count of bases not matched to a gene: 14. The CDR3 spells CASRPLAGDYNEQYF. CDR3 DNA sequence: TGTGCCAGCAGACCACTAGCGGGGGACTACAATGAGCAGTACTTC.

The rearrangement links TRBV27 to TRBJ2-7, with 9 nucleotides matching TRBD2. Losses at the gene ends were 2 bases for V and 7 bases for J; bases not matched to a gene: 18. The CDR3 is 18 amino acids. Germline V gene data show CDR1 as MNHEY and CDR2 as SMNVEV (reference sequence). The CDR3 nucleotides read TGTGCCAGCAGTTTACTAATAGGGCTAGCGGGACCAGGGGGAGAGCAGTACTTC. Its protein is CASSLLIGLAGPGGEQYF.

This clonotype has more than one count but fewer than ten. The V gene is TRBV6-1, the J gene TRBJ2-3; D is possibly TRBD1 (5 bases). V lost 3 bases and J lost 0, with 16 bases in between. Germline V gives CDR1 MNHNS, CDR2 SASEGT. There are 17 residues in the CDR3. The CDR3 DNA follows: TGTGCCAGCAGTGAGCGACTCGCGCGGACAAGCACAGATACGCAGTATTTT. It yields the protein CASSERLARTSTDTQYF.

The table lists this clonotype with a few counts. The chain is built from TRBV5-5 and TRBJ2-3; 10 bases map to TRBD2. The V segment lost 1 base and the J segment 3 bases; nucleotides outside the gene matches: 8. Germline CDR1 reads SGHKS; CDR2 reads YYEKEE (reference sequence). CDR3 length equals 17 residues. The CDR3 is CASSLSQQREGTDTQYF. CDR3 nucleotide sequence: TGTGCCAGCAGCTTGTCACAACAGCGGGAGGGGACAGATACGCAGTATTTT.

This clonotype turned up a few times. The V and J genes are TRBV6-5 and TRBJ2-7; D unresolved. The germline V and J ends were trimmed by 0 bases and 0 bases, with 15 bases remaining between them. The length of the CDR3 is 17 residues. Per germline, CDR1 MNHEY and CDR2 SVGAGI. CDR3 nucleotides: TGTGCCAGCAGTTACTCGATCAATGGCCGAACCTCCTACGAGCAGTACTTC. Protein product: CASSYSINGRTSYEQYF.

V and J are TRBV20-1 and TRBJ1-1; no clear D. V dropped 0 bases and J dropped 5 bases, with 13 bases sitting between them. The CDR3 runs 14 residues. CDR1 and CDR2 (germline): DFQATT, SNEGSKA (reference sequence). CDR3 in amino acids: CSARDTRWETEAFF. The CDR3 DNA is TGCAGTGCTAGAGATACGAGATGGGAGACTGAAGCTTTCTTT.

To note about this clonotype: One end of the junction is discordant with germline, which a read error may explain. The chain has TRBV4-1 and TRBJ2-4, with 15 positions matching TRBD2. The germline CDR1 and CDR2 sequences are MGHRA and YSYEKL. This CDR3 is 18 amino acids long. CDR3 amino acids: CASSLGLAGGRAKNTQYF. The CDR3, as DNA: TGCGCCAGCAGCCTAGGACTAGCGGGAGGGCGGGCCAAAAACACTCAGTACTTC.

This clonotype was detected many times. This chain links TRBV29-1 with TRBJ2-1; TRBD2 aligns across 7 bases. The CDR3 contains 15 residues. Trimming at V came to 1 base and at J to 8 bases, leaving 11 bases not matched to a gene. The germline CDR1 and CDR2 sequences are SQVTM and ANQGSEA. CDR3 nucleotide sequence: TGCAGCGTTGAAGGGGGCGGCGGGAGTTCGGATGAGCAGTTCTTC. Its translation is CSVEGGGGSSDEQFF.

This rearrangement joins TRBV2 to TRBJ2-7; D gene uncertain. The CDR3 sequence is 15 residues long. Germline V lookup: CDR1 SNHLY, CDR2 FYNNEI. V lost 1 base and J lost 2, with 12 bases in between. CDR3 coding DNA: TGTGCCAGCAGTGAAGAGGGCACTATCCCCTACGAGCAGTACTTC. Encoded protein: CASSEEGTIPYEQYF.